The rows below give T cell receptor beta chains drawn from one sample of a study of radiotherapy plus CTLA-4 blockade in lung cancer. The table came from immunoSEQ multiplex PCR; TCRdb's copy has only in-frame clones and leaves some out. The table shows approximately 67,000 clones, with around 86% occurring only once. The source was peripheral blood, collected from a patient treated with radiotherapy plus ipilimumab. These receptors were obtained from a human donor with non-small cell lung cancer who had a partial response to radiotherapy plus ipilimumab. CDR3s include the opening cysteine and the closing phenylalanine or tryptophan. D genes are given only for firm matches. The listing skips clone size in some rows; elsewhere it reads once, few, many or a size class.

j_call,v_call,clone_size,d_call,cdr3_nt,cdr3_aa
TRBJ1-1,TRBV28,.,.,TGTGCCAGCAGTTTAACGGGGGGGGTCACTGAAGCTTTCTTT,CASSLTGGVTEAFF
TRBJ2-7,TRBV29-1,.,TRBD2,TGCAGCGTTGGGGGACTAGACGCCGCCTACGAGCAGTACTTC,CSVGGLDAAYEQYF
TRBJ2-2,TRBV29-1,.,.,TGCAGCGTTGTAAGGCTGGGGGCGGGCACCGGGGAGCTGTTTTTT,CSVVRLGAGTGELFF
TRBJ2-7,TRBV5-4,.,.,TGTGCCAGCAGCCCGGGTTCCGCCTACGAGCAGTACTTC,CASSPGSAYEQYF
TRBJ1-1,TRBV27,.,.,TGTGCCAGCAGTTTAGGGGCTCTGCACACTGAAGCTTTCTTT,CASSLGALHTEAFF
TRBJ2-1,TRBV28,.,.,TGTGCCACCTTCAACATCGACAATGAGCAGTTCTTC,CATFNIDNEQFF
TRBJ2-2,TRBV6-6,.,TRBD1,TGTGCCAGCAAATCCCGGGACAGGTACACCGGGGAGCTGTTTTTT,CASKSRDRYTGELFF
TRBJ1-1,TRBV29-1,.,.,TGCAGCGTCAACAGGGTGAGGAACACTGAAGCTTTCTTT,CSVNRVRNTEAFF
TRBJ1-2,TRBV11-2,.,TRBD1,TGTGCCAGCAGCGTACAGGGGGCTGGCGGCTACACCTTC,CASSVQGAGGYTF
TRBJ1-4,TRBV27,.,.,TGTGCCAGCGGGGATCGTTCGGGGAGACTGTTTTTT,CASGDRSGRLFF
TRBJ2-1,TRBV6-5,.,.,TGTGCCAGCTTCCGGGGCAATGAGCAGTTCTTC,CASFRGNEQFF
TRBJ2-5,TRBV5-1,.,.,TGCGCCAGCAGCTTGGGACAGATCTACCAACCCCTAGAGACCCAGTACTTC,CASSLGQIYQPLETQYF
TRBJ2-1,TRBV19,.,.,TGTGCCAGTAGTATAGGTACCAGGGGCACCTACAATGAGCAGTTCTTC,CASSIGTRGTYNEQFF
TRBJ2-7,TRBV27,few,TRBD2,TGTGCCAGCAGTAGCTTAGCGGGAGGGTACGAATACGAGCAGTACTTC,CASSSLAGGYEYEQYF
TRBJ2-7,TRBV5-1,.,.,TGCGCCAGCAGCTTGGAGGCAGGGGAAAACGGCGAGCAGTACTTC,CASSLEAGENGEQYF
TRBJ2-2,TRBV5-1,few,.,TGCGCCAGCAGCCCCGGACTACTGAACACCGGGGAGCTGTTTTTT,CASSPGLLNTGELFF
TRBJ2-7,TRBV28,few,.,TGTGCCAGCAGTTTACAGGGTAGCGGAAACTACGAGCAGTACTTC,CASSLQGSGNYEQYF
TRBJ2-3,TRBV7-3,.,TRBD2,TGTGCCAGCAGCTCCCCTCCCCCAGCGGGAATATCCGATACGCAGTATTTT,CASSSPPPAGISDTQYF
TRBJ2-5,TRBV5-6,.,TRBD1,TGTGCCAGCAGCCCTGGGACAGGGGTAGGGGAGACCCAGTACTTC,CASSPGTGVGETQYF
TRBJ2-3,TRBV28,few,.,TGTGCCAGCACCCCTTGGAGCTCAGATACGCAGTATTTT,CASTPWSSDTQYF
TRBJ2-2,TRBV7-8,.,.,TGTGCCAGCAGCTCCTCCGGGAGTAACACCGGGGAGCTGTTTTTT,CASSSSGSNTGELFF
TRBJ1-2,TRBV28,.,.,TGTGCCAGCACCCCTGGAGGGGGGGTGGACTATGGCTACACCTTC,CASTPGGGVDYGYTF
TRBJ2-7,TRBV7-2,.,.,TGTGCCAGCAGCTCTGGCGCGCTAGCAATTCTGGGCGAGCAGTACTTC,CASSSGALAILGEQYF
TRBJ2-6,TRBV28,.,.,TGTGCCAGCAGTTTAGGGGGCGCTGGGGCCAACGTCCTGACTTTC,CASSLGGAGANVLTF
TRBJ1-5,TRBV2,.,TRBD1,TGTGCCAGCAGGATTAGCCGACAGGGGGCATACAATCAGCCCCAGCATTTT,CASRISRQGAYNQPQHF
TRBJ2-5,TRBV21-1,.,.,TGTGCCAGCAGCAAACGGGGAGGGAAAGAGACCCAGTACTTC,CASSKRGGKETQYF
TRBJ2-4,TRBV4-2,few,.,TGTGCCAGCAGCCAAGATGGGGGCTACCCAGGGTCAGGGAACATTCAGTACTTC,CASSQDGGYPGSGNIQYF